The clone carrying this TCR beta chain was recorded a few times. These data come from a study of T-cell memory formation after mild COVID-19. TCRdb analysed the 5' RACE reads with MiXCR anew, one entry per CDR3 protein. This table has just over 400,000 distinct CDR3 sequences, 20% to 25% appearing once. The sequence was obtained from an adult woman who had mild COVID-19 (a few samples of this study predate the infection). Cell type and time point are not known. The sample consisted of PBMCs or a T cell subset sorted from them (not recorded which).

The CDR3 nucleotides read TGTGCCAGCAGTGATGGAGGGTGGGGGAGTGGAGAGACCCAGTACTTC. This encodes CASSDGGWGSGETQYF. J is TRBJ2-5 and V is TRBV2, with D tentatively TRBD2 (6 bases). Germline-derived CDR1 and CDR2 are SNHLY and FYNNEI. V dropped 3 bases and J dropped 4 bases, with 18 bases sitting between them. CDR3 length: 16 amino acids.